What follows are 30 T cell receptor beta chains derived from one specimen sequenced in a study of blood T cell repertoires in COVID-19. Only in-frame clones appear in the TCRdb table, and some are missing; sequencing was by immunoSEQ multiplex PCR. The sample contains 300,000 to 450,000 clones, almost 90% of which appear only once. Sequences were obtained from PBMCs or T cells enriched from blood (not recorded which). These receptors all come from a woman aged 25-40 years who had been exposed to COVID-19.

The chain couples TRBV19 to TRBJ1-2; D is unresolved. CDR1 is LNHDA and CDR2 is SQIVND in the germline V gene (reference sequence). V was pared by 3 bases and J by 4 bases, with 9 bases between. This CDR3 spans 13 amino acids. The CDR3 coding sequence is TGTGCCAGTAGTATGGCTGATCTCTATGGCTACACCTTC. Protein: CASSMADLYGYTF.

In its sample, this clone was seen a few times. The chain recombines TRBV9 with TRBJ1-5; 7 bases align to TRBD1. Germline V gene lookup returns CDR1 SGDLS and CDR2 YYNGEE. The V gene end was trimmed by 3 bases and the J gene end by 3 bases; junction bases not matched to a gene: 3. This CDR3 is 14 amino acids long. The DNA of the CDR3 is TGTGCCAGCAGCGCGACAGGGTACAATCAGCCCCAGCATTTT. This sequence encodes CASSATGYNQPQHF.

This clone was counted a single time. The chain employs TRBV19 and TRBJ2-1, with 7 nucleotides matching TRBD2. In germline, CDR1 is LNHDA, CDR2 SQIVND (reference sequence). The CDR3 has 14 residues. V lost 0 bases and J lost 9; bases outside the gene matches: 5. The CDR3 sequence is CASSIDPPGGEQFF. Here the CDR3 DNA reads TGTGCCAGTAGTATAGATCCCCCGGGGGGTGAGCAGTTCTTC.

J is TRBJ2-1 and V is TRBV6-5; D ambiguous. The CDR3 runs to 16 residues. The V and J ends lost 0 bases and 5 bases respectively, with 14 bases between them. Germline CDR1 reads MNHEY; CDR2 reads SVGAGI. The CDR3 region has the DNA TGTGCCAGCAGTTACTCGATCGCCAAACTGAACAATGAGCAGTTCTTC. This gives the protein CASSYSIAKLNNEQFF.

The chain has TRBV6-5 and TRBJ2-3; D possibly corresponds to TRBD1 (6 bases). Trimming removed 4 bases at V and 9 bases at J, with 20 bases between. From germline, CDR1 is MNHEY and CDR2 SVGAGI. CDR3 size: 15 residues. The CDR3 nucleotides are TGTGCCAGCAGTTCGGGACGGGTGCTGAGGGGGACGCAGTATTTT. It encodes CASSSGRVLRGTQYF.

This chain uses TRBV7-2 with TRBJ2-1, with D possibly matching TRBD2 (6 bases). Germline CDR1 reads SGHTA; CDR2 reads FQGNSA. The CDR3 sequence is 18 residues long. Trimming stripped 1 base from V and 6 bases from J, with 22 bases between. This chain's CDR3 is CASSLDTPWGGIGNEQFF. Here the CDR3 DNA reads TGTGCCAGCAGCTTAGACACCCCGTGGGGCGGGATCGGCAATGAGCAGTTCTTC.

The rearrangement joins TRBV29-1 to TRBJ1-1; weak D call: TRBD1 (5 bases). The CDR3 consists of 14 residues. V lost 1 base, J lost 0 bases, and 9 bases lay in between. The germline gives CDR1 SQVTM, CDR2 ANQGSEA. The CDR3 DNA follows: TGCAGCGTTGAAGTGTGGACATTGAACACTGAAGCTTTCTTT. This translates into CSVEVWTLNTEAFF.

V usage is TRBV5-6 and J usage is TRBJ1-5; TRBD1 is a possible D gene (5 bases). Germline V gene lookup returns CDR1 SGHDT and CDR2 YYEEEE. Trimming removed 0 bases at V and 4 bases at J, with 17 bases between. CDR3 length: 17 residues. The DNA for the CDR3 is TGTGCCAGCAGCTTGGGCTCTAAAGGGTGGACAAATCAGCCCCAGCATTTT. Amino acid sequence: CASSLGSKGWTNQPQHF.

V gene TRBV7-9 combines with J gene TRBJ1-1; TRBD1 might be the D (5 bases). V dropped 5 bases and J dropped 6 bases, with 13 bases sitting between them. Per germline, CDR1 SEHNR and CDR2 FQNEAQ (reference sequence). This CDR3 is built from 13 residues. The CDR3 sequence: CASSPIDSAEAFF. The CDR3 DNA is TGTGCCAGCAGCCCTATTGACAGCGCTGAAGCTTTCTTT.

This sequence joins TRBV27 and TRBJ2-7, with 10 nucleotides matching TRBD2. Germline lookup yields CDR1 MNHEY and CDR2 SMNVEV (reference sequence). V lost 7 bases, J lost 6 bases, and 9 bases stayed unmatched. The CDR3 has 14 residues. This CDR3 reads CASTKLASGSEQYF. CDR3 DNA: TGTGCCAGCACAAAATTGGCTAGCGGGAGCGAGCAGTACTTC.

The genes are TRBV12-5 and TRBJ1-5; D may be TRBD1 (5 bases). The CDR3 extends over 12 amino acids. The germline gives CDR1 LGHNT, CDR2 FRNRAP. Trimming cost V 0 bases and J 15 bases, with 12 bases left between them. Here the CDR3 DNA reads TGTGCTAGTGGTTTGGTAAATGGGGCACCGCATTTT. Translation gives CASGLVNGAPHF. Drawing the rest from reference TRBV12-5 and TRBJ1-5, the complete variable domain is DARVTQTPRHKVTEMGQEVTMRCQPILGHNTVFWYRQTMMQGLELLAYFRNRAPLDDSGMPKDRFSAEMPDATLATLKIQPSEPRDSAVYFCASGLVNGAPHFGDGTRLSIL.

The gene calls are TRBV7-2 and TRBJ2-5, with TRBD2 matching over 9 bases. J was trimmed by 4 bases and V by 3 bases; bases with no gene match: 9. The V gene's germline CDR1 is SGHTA and CDR2 FQGNSA. The length of the CDR3 is 16 residues. The CDR3 protein is CASSFSPLTSGETQYF. The CDR3 DNA is TGTGCCAGCAGCTTTAGTCCCCTGACTAGCGGAGAGACCCAGTACTTC. The full variable domain, with the rest looked up from reference TRBV7-2 and TRBJ2-5, is GAGVSQSPSNKVTEKGKDVELRCDPISGHTALYWYRQSLGQGLEFLIYFQGNSAPDKSGLPSDRFSAERTGGSVSTLTIQRTQQEDSAVYLCASSFSPLTSGETQYFGPGTRLLVL.

This chain links TRBV18 with TRBJ2-7; 10 bases match TRBD2. In germline, CDR1 is KGHSH, CDR2 LQKENI. After removal of 2 bases from V and 2 bases from J, the junction contained 6 bases not matched to a gene. The CDR3 length is 16 residues. CDR3 loop: CASSPGIAGGPYEQYF. As DNA, the CDR3 is TGTGCCAGCTCACCAGGGATAGCGGGAGGTCCCTACGAGCAGTACTTC. Looking up the rest from reference TRBV18 and TRBJ2-7 gives the full variable domain: NAGVMQNPRHLVRRRGQEARLRCSPMKGHSHVYWYRQLPEEGLKFMVYLQKENIIDESGMPKERFSAEFPKEGPSILRIQQVVRGDSAAYFCASSPGIAGGPYEQYFGPGTRLTVT.

J is TRBJ2-1 and V is TRBV11-3, with TRBD2 matching over 9 bases. After removal of 1 base from V and 8 bases from J, the junction contained 12 bases not matched to a gene. This CDR3 contains 17 residues. Per the germline V gene, CDR1 is SGHNT and CDR2 is YENEEA. In DNA form, the CDR3 reads TGTGCCAGCAGCTTAGCTGAGCGGGAGGTTAGTATCTATGAGCAGTTCTTC. It is translated as CASSLAEREVSIYEQFF. The full variable domain, its missing parts supplied by reference TRBV11-3 and TRBJ2-1, is EAGVVQSPRYKIIEKKQPVAFWCNPISGHNTLYWYLQNLGQGPELLIRYENEEAVDDSQLPKDRFSAERLKGVDSTLKIQPAELGDSAVYLCASSLAEREVSIYEQFFGPGTRLTVL.

The genes are TRBV27 and TRBJ1-1; D is possibly TRBD1 (6 bases). From germline, CDR1 is MNHEY and CDR2 SMNVEV (reference sequence). V was cut by 3 bases and J by 0 bases, with 14 bases left in between. This CDR3 spans 16 amino acids. CDR3 residues: CASSLDTQGMNTEAFF. CDR3 DNA sequence: TGTGCCAGCAGTTTGGATACACAGGGCATGAACACTGAAGCTTTCTTT.

This rearrangement joins TRBV30 to TRBJ1-5, with 9 bases lining up with TRBD1. CDR1 and CDR2 (germline): GTSNPN, SVGIG (reference sequence). V dropped 4 bases and J dropped 0; count of bases not matched to a gene: 13. The CDR3 runs 18 residues. CDR3 nucleotides: TGTGCCTGGAAGCCTTCGGCCGGGACAGGGCTTAGCAATCAGCCCCAGCATTTT. It specifies CAWKPSAGTGLSNQPQHF.

Notes on this clone: No conserved phenylalanine or tryptophan ends this CDR3, so it is likely a read error. The limits of the CDR3 on the DNA are not certain, so only TCRdb's listed CDR3 is given. The chain has TRBV30 and TRBJ1-2; no DNA check was done on the table's D call, TRBD1. CDR1 is GTSNPN and CDR2 is SVGIG in the germline V gene (reference sequence). Ends included, the CDR3 has 14 residues. CDR3 region: CAWSVRGPVNGEFL.

The chain couples TRBV15 to TRBJ2-2; maybe TRBD1 (6 bases). The CDR3 spans 18 residues. Deletions cut 0 bases from V and 0 bases from J, with 14 bases between. Germline loops: CDR1 LNHNV, CDR2 YYDKDF (reference sequence). This chain's CDR3 is CATSRELLGQTNTGELFF. The DNA of the CDR3 is TGTGCCACCAGCAGAGAGCTCTTAGGACAGACGAACACCGGGGAGCTGTTTTTT.

The chain couples TRBV18 to TRBJ1-5, with TRBD1 matching over 7 bases. The CDR3 is made up of 15 amino acids. Germline CDR1 is KGHSH and CDR2 is LQKENI. The V segment lost 3 bases and the J segment 3 bases; nucleotides outside the gene matches: 5. In DNA form, the CDR3 reads TGTGCCAGCTCACCGCAGGAGGGGGCCAATCAGCCCCAGCATTTT. This encodes CASSPQEGANQPQHF.

The CDR3 spells CASSLGGAGGPTYEQYF. The CDR3, as DNA: TGCGCCAGCAGCTTGGGGGGAGCGGGAGGGCCAACCTACGAGCAGTACTTC. This chain joins TRBV5-1 and TRBJ2-7; 10 bases are shared with TRBD2. The germline V gene has CDR1 SGHRS and CDR2 YFSETQ. Trimming removed 0 bases from V and 2 bases from J; junction bases left unmatched: 8. CDR3 length: 17 amino acids.

This chain joins TRBV7-3 and TRBJ1-1; 8 bases map to TRBD1. There are 14 residues in the CDR3. V was clipped by 6 bases and J by 6 bases; unmatched bases: 9. CDR1 and CDR2 (germline): SGHTA, FQGTGA. The CDR3 sequence is CASSGGRGLSEAFF. CDR3 nucleotides: TGTGCCAGCAGTGGCGGCAGGGGGCTCTCTGAAGCTTTCTTT.

This sequence joins TRBV5-1 and TRBJ1-4; D is uncertain. The ends were cut back, 4 bases at V and 0 bases at J, with 10 bases in the middle. From germline, CDR1 is SGHRS and CDR2 YFSETQ. The CDR3 covers 15 residues. CDR3 sequence (DNA): TGCGCCAGCAGCCCTTTAGGAGCAACTAATGAAAAACTGTTTTTT. Its protein is CASSPLGATNEKLFF. The full variable domain, in which reference TRBV5-1 and TRBJ1-4 provide the parts outside the CDR3, is KAGVTQTPRYLIKTRGQQVTLSCSPISGHRSVSWYQQTPGQGLQFLFEYFSETQRNKGNFPGRFSGRQFSNSRSEMNVSTLELGDSALYLCASSPLGATNEKLFFGSGTQLSVL.

CDR3 residues: CASSLSGTGGTEAFF. For the CDR3, the DNA is TGTGCCAGCAGTTTGTCCGGGACGGGGGGGACTGAAGCTTTCTTT. The chain joins TRBV27 to TRBJ1-1, with TRBD1 as a possible D gene (5 bases). The CDR3 has 15 residues. Germline V gene sequence: CDR1 MNHEY, CDR2 SMNVEV (reference sequence). With 3 bases removed from V and 5 bases from J, the gap between germline ends came to 16 bases.

V usage is TRBV12-5 and J usage is TRBJ1-2; no definite D call. Germline values: CDR1 LGHNT, CDR2 FRNRAP. This CDR3 is 18 amino acids long. The V end was cut by 0 bases, the J end by 0 bases, with 17 bases between. The chain's CDR3 is CASGLVIGQIAANYGYTF. As DNA, the CDR3 is TGTGCTAGTGGTTTGGTAATAGGCCAGATAGCGGCTAACTATGGCTACACCTTC.

This chain connects TRBV5-6 to TRBJ2-7; D not resolved. V shed 0 bases and J shed 7 bases, with 8 bases lying between them. This CDR3 region has 12 residues. CDR1 is SGHDT, CDR2 YYEEEE, per germline. The CDR3 nucleotides are TGTGCCAGCAGCTTGGTGGCTAGGGAGCAGTACTTC. The encoded protein is CASSLVAREQYF. Full variable domain (missing parts from reference TRBV5-6 and TRBJ2-7): DAGVTQSPTHLIKTRGQQVTLRCSPKSGHDTVSWYQQALGQGPQFIFQYYEEEERQRGNFPDRFSGHQFPNYSSELNVNALLLGDSALYLCASSLVAREQYFGPGTRLTVT.

Points on this clone: The junction and the germline gene differ at one end; a read error may be behind it. The chain uses TRBV6-1 and TRBJ1-2; 7 nucleotides match TRBD1. The CDR3 contains 14 residues. The germline V gene encodes CDR1 MNHNS and CDR2 SASEGT. The CDR3 is CASREGGRGYGYTF. Here the CDR3 DNA reads TGTGCCAGCAGGGAAGGGGGCAGGGGCTATGGCTACACCTTC.

The chain is built from TRBV9 and TRBJ1-2; D unclear. The V gene's germline CDR1 is SGDLS and CDR2 YYNGEE. V dropped 0 bases and J dropped 8 bases, with 8 bases sitting between them. The length of the CDR3 is 12 residues. The CDR3 here is CASSVEGSGYTF. The CDR3 DNA follows: TGTGCCAGCAGCGTAGAAGGGAGCGGCTACACCTTC.

This clone showed up just a few times. V is TRBV11-2 and J is TRBJ2-2; 7 bases are shared with TRBD2. Germline V CDR1 and CDR2: SGHAT, FQNNGV. Trimming at V came to 3 bases and at J to 6 bases, leaving 13 bases not matched to a gene. This CDR3 has 17 amino acids. The CDR3 sequence is CASSFGHGGSGPGELFF. The CDR3 nucleotides are TGTGCCAGCAGCTTCGGACACGGCGGGAGCGGCCCCGGGGAGCTGTTTTTT.

V and J are TRBV10-2 and TRBJ2-7; 13 nucleotides line up with TRBD2. Germline loops: CDR1 WSHSY, CDR2 SAAADI. V shed 6 bases and J 3 bases; nucleotides not matched to a gene: 2. The CDR3 runs 14 residues. CDR3 bases: TGCGCCAGCAGAGGGACTAGCGGGATCTACGAGCAGTACTTC. Its translation: CASRGTSGIYEQYF.

The chain links TRBV30 to TRBJ1-2; D is uncertain. Trimming cost V 0 bases and J 7 bases, with 12 bases left between them. Germline V gene sequence: CDR1 GTSNPN, CDR2 SVGIG (reference sequence). The CDR3 consists of 13 residues. CDR3 sequence reads: CAWSVLRVGGYTF. DNA for the CDR3: TGTGCCTGGAGTGTACTTCGGGTCGGTGGCTACACCTTC.